Below are 17 T cell receptor beta chains sequenced from a single sample in a study of blood T cell repertoires in COVID-19. Profiling relied on immunoSEQ multiplex PCR, and the TCRdb table lists in-frame clones only, not all of them. The sample carries around 330,000 clones, around nine tenths recorded once. The sample was PBMCs or T cells enriched from blood (not recorded which). These TCRs come from a man in his sixties who had recovered from COVID-19.

This clone was seen once. This chain joins TRBV7-2 and TRBJ1-5; possible D gene TRBD1, 5 bases. CDR1 is SGHTA and CDR2 is FQGNSA in the germline V gene. This CDR3 contains 15 residues. V lost 1 base, J lost 7 bases, and 14 bases lay in between. CDR3 nucleotides: TGTGCCAGCAGCTTAGATGGGGGAGGGGCGCAGCCCCAGCATTTT. This gives the protein CASSLDGGGAQPQHF. Full variable domain (outside the CDR3, taken from reference TRBV7-2 and TRBJ1-5): GAGVSQSPSNKVTEKGKDVELRCDPISGHTALYWYRQSLGQGLEFLIYFQGNSAPDKSGLPSDRFSAERTGGSVSTLTIQRTQQEDSAVYLCASSLDGGGAQPQHFGDGTRLSIL.

This chain joins TRBV12-3 or TRBV12-4 and TRBJ2-3, with D uncertain. This CDR3 is built from 12 residues. V was shortened by 3 bases and J by 2 bases, with 3 bases between the two germline ends. The CDR3 DNA reads TGTGCCAGCAGTTTGTACACAGATACGCAGTATTTT. The encoded protein is CASSLYTDTQYF.

This chain uses TRBV30 with TRBJ2-1; D remains ambiguous. The V gene lost 0 bases and the J gene lost 9 bases, with 15 bases spanning the gap. The CDR3 totals 14 residues. The germline CDR1 and CDR2 sequences are GTSNPN and SVGIG (reference sequence). The CDR3 DNA reads as TGTGCCTGGAGTGTAAGATTAGCACGAGGTGAGCAGTTCTTC. This codes for CAWSVRLARGEQFF. Full variable domain (outside the CDR3, taken from reference TRBV30 and TRBJ2-1): SQTIHQWPATLVQPVGSPLSLECTVEGTSNPNLYWYRQAAGRGLQLLFYSVGIGQISSEVPQNLSASRPQDRQFILSSKKLLLSDSGFYLCAWSVRLARGEQFFGPGTRLTVL.

The chain employs TRBV19 and TRBJ1-1; a possible D gene is TRBD1 (5 bases). The V end lost 3 bases, the J end lost 7 bases, and 12 bases lay between the germline ends. The CDR3 covers 13 residues. Germline V gives CDR1 LNHDA, CDR2 SQIVND (reference sequence). CDR3 sequence (DNA): TGTGCCAGTAGTATTTCGACAGCCTATGAAGCTTTCTTT. This sequence encodes CASSISTAYEAFF.

The CDR3 loop reads CASRLGASILNTGELFF. CDR3 bases: TGTGCCAGCAGGCTGGGGGCTAGCATCCTCAACACCGGGGAGCTGTTTTTT. This sequence joins TRBV27 and TRBJ2-2; the D gene is possibly TRBD1 (6 bases). The ends were cut back, 6 bases at V and 2 bases at J, with 19 bases in the middle. This CDR3 has 17 residues. In germline, CDR1 is MNHEY, CDR2 SMNVEV (reference sequence).

The chain recombines TRBV5-1 with TRBJ2-3, with 11 bases identical to TRBD2. Trimming took 4 bases from V and 4 from J; bases not matched to a gene: 14. CDR1 SGHRS and CDR2 YFSETQ come from the germline V gene. The CDR3 extends over 18 amino acids. The CDR3 coding sequence is TGCGCCAGCAGCCCTACTAGCGGGGGCCACCTTGGCGCAGATACGCAGTATTTT. Translated, it gives CASSPTSGGHLGADTQYF.

This chain joins TRBV6-5 and TRBJ2-1, with a tentative D call TRBD2 (5 bases). Trimming stripped 6 bases from V and 5 bases from J, with 14 bases between. The germline gives CDR1 MNHEY, CDR2 SVGAGI. This CDR3 has 14 amino acids. CDR3 sequence reads: CASRSRGPHNEQFF. CDR3 bases: TGTGCCAGCAGGTCTAGAGGGCCTCACAATGAGCAGTTCTTC.

The rearrangement links TRBV27 to TRBJ2-7; D is possibly TRBD2 (6 bases). The CDR3 extends over 13 amino acids. V was trimmed by 6 bases and J by 2 bases, leaving 11 bases between them. Germline-derived CDR1 and CDR2 are MNHEY and SMNVEV (reference sequence). The CDR3: CASRGLNTYEQYF. CDR3 DNA: TGTGCCAGCAGAGGACTAAACACCTACGAGCAGTACTTC.

CDR3 loop: CASSQRGLAREQYF. The CDR3 bases are TGTGCCAGCAGCCAAAGGGGACTAGCGAGGGAGCAGTACTTC. The genes are TRBV14 and TRBJ2-7, with 10 positions matching TRBD2. CDR1 and CDR2 (germline): SGHDN, FVKESK. The CDR3 has 14 amino acids. V lost 2 bases and J lost 7; bases outside the gene matches: 5.

The chain couples TRBV7-2 to TRBJ2-7; 7 bases are a match to TRBD1. CDR3 size: 15 residues. CDR1 SGHTA and CDR2 FQGNSA come from the germline V gene. Germline trimming cut 7 bases from V and 0 bases from J; bases unmatched to any gene: 9. CDR3 bases: TGTGCCAGCACCCAGCGGCCAGGGGGCTCCTACGAGCAGTACTTC. Protein sequence: CASTQRPGGSYEQYF.

This chain uses TRBV7-9 with TRBJ2-2; D gene ambiguous. V was cut by 5 bases and J by 1 base, with 23 bases left in between. This CDR3 contains 19 residues. The germline gives CDR1 SEHNR, CDR2 FQNEAQ (reference sequence). The CDR3, as DNA: TGTGCCAGCAGCCCCAGGCTGGCAGCCCTCGTGGAGAACACCGGGGAGCTGTTTTTT. It codes for CASSPRLAALVENTGELFF.

The chain couples TRBV6-5 to TRBJ2-7, with 7 bases identical to TRBD1. The length of the CDR3 is 15 residues. CDR1 MNHEY and CDR2 SVGAGI come from the germline V gene. With 7 bases clipped from V and 0 bases from J, the junction kept 9 bases outside the gene matches. The CDR3 loop reads CASKKGGLSSYEQYF. The CDR3 DNA is TGTGCCAGCAAAAAAGGGGGCTTAAGCTCCTACGAGCAGTACTTC.

This sequence joins TRBV6-1 and TRBJ2-7, with TRBD1 as a possible D gene (5 bases). This CDR3 is 17 amino acids long. The germline CDR1 and CDR2 sequences are MNHNS and SASEGT. V lost 2 bases to trimming and J lost 3 bases, with 20 bases between them. In nucleotides, the CDR3 is TGTGCCAGCAGTGAACGTAAAGGCCGCGAACAGGACTACGAGCAGTACTTC. Residues: CASSERKGREQDYEQYF.

The chain links TRBV7-2 to TRBJ1-5; D gene unclear. CDR3 length: 15 amino acids. The germline CDR1 and CDR2 sequences are SGHTA and FQGNSA. V lost 2 bases to trimming and J lost 5 bases, with 13 bases between them. CDR3 DNA: TGTGCCAGCAGCTTACGGTTTCGGGTCGATCAGCCCCAGCATTTT. Residues: CASSLRFRVDQPQHF.

The chain is built from TRBV9 and TRBJ1-4, with 10 bases lining up with TRBD1. This CDR3 region has 16 residues. V shed 0 bases and J 5 bases; nucleotides not matched to a gene: 4. CDR1 and CDR2 from the germline V gene are SGDLS and YYNGEE. For the CDR3, the DNA is TGTGCCAGCAGCGTAGGCCCGGGACAGGGGAATGAAAAACTGTTTTTT. Its protein is CASSVGPGQGNEKLFF.

This clone occurred a few times. The J gene is TRBJ1-6, the V gene TRBV4-2; the D gene is possibly TRBD1 (6 bases). The length of the CDR3 is 18 residues. Germline V gives CDR1 LGHNA, CDR2 YNFKEQ. The germline V and J ends were trimmed by 2 bases and 0 bases, with 14 bases remaining between them. CDR3 in amino acids: CASSQFRTESSYNSPLHF. The CDR3 DNA reads as TGTGCCAGCAGCCAATTCCGGACAGAGAGCTCCTATAATTCACCCCTCCACTTT.

The chain is built from TRBV7-3 and TRBJ1-1; D is unclear. CDR1 is SGHTA, CDR2 FQGTGA, per germline. V gave up 1 base and J gave up 3 bases, with 15 bases separating them. The CDR3 sequence is 16 residues long. The CDR3 is CASSLIGRHKDTEAFF. The CDR3 DNA follows: TGTGCCAGCAGCTTAATTGGCAGACACAAGGACACTGAAGCTTTCTTT.